This TCR beta chain was sequenced for a study of cytotoxic CD8 clonotypes in ibrutinib-treated CLL. Study-wide findings and caveats: Samples were collected at differing times from sustained-remission and progressing patients.

Comments on this clone: Antigen unknown.

Clones were sequenced by immunoSEQ multiplex PCR, and TCRdb holds only the in-frame ones, with some missing. The sample gives more than 85,000 clones, approximately 78% of which show up once; about 30% is in the top ten. CDR3 length equals 15 residues. The ends were cut back, 7 bases at V and 0 bases at J, with 13 bases in the middle. The germline CDR1 and CDR2 sequences are MNHEY and SVGAGI. The material sequenced was PBMCs, taken after 12 months of ibrutinib treatment. This TCR derives from a human donor with chronic lymphocytic leukemia. The chain links TRBV6-5 to TRBJ2-1; no reliable D call. For the CDR3, the DNA is TGTGCCAGCACCCCCCGTCTGAGCTCCTACAATGAGCAGTTCTTC. Its translation: CASTPRLSSYNEQFF.